This TCR beta chain was profiled in a study of regulatory T cells in long-lasting Graves disease. This clonotype was counted many times. Time point meaning: newly diagnosed GD, antithyroid drugs for less than 3 months. PBMC RNA was the source of the TCR library. Relying on iRepertoire HTBI primers and Arm-PCR of CDR3 regions, the team built TCR beta libraries. TCRdb used MiXCR to reprocess the multiplex PCR reads, holding one entry per CDR3 protein. Seen here are approximately 470,000 distinct CDR3 sequences, about 16% observed once, and the top ten hold 12%. The CDR3 is 17 amino acids. Trimming stripped 3 bases from V and 0 bases from J, with 15 bases between. These data also formed part of another study, on T cells in Graves' hyperthyroidism and ophthalmopathy. That work adds: The TCR CDR3 first-round RT-PCR relied on the HTBI primer set.

This sequence originates from a man between 40 and 49 years old with Graves disease. This chain connects TRBV12-3 or TRBV12-4 to TRBJ1-5, with no clear D. Material: peripheral blood mononuclear cells (PBMCs), obtained at new diagnosis, from a patient treated with antithyroid drugs. CDR3 region: CASSLGGSLDSNQPQHF. The CDR3 nucleotides read TGTGCCAGCAGTTTGGGTGGTTCGCTCGATAGCAATCAGCCCCAGCATTTT.